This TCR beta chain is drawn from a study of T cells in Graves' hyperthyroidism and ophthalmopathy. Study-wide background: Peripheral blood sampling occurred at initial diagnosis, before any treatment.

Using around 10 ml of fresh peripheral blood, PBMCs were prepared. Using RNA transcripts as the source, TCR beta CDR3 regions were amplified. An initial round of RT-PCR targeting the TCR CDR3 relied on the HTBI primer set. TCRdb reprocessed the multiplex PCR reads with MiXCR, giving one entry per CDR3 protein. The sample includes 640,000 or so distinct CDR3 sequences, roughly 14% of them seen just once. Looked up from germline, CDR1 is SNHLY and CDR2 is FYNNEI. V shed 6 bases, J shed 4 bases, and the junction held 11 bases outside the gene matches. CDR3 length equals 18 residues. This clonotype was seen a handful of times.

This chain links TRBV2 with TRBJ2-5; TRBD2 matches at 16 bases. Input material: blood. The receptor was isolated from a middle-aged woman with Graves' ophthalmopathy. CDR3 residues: CASSDGTSGRARSETQYF. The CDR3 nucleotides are TGTGCCAGCAGCGACGGGACTAGCGGGAGGGCTCGATCAGAGACCCAGTACTTC.